The 14 T cell receptor beta chains below all came from one sample that was sequenced in a study of regulatory T cells in long-lasting Graves disease. Library construction for TCR beta used iRepertoire HTBI primers and Arm-PCR of CDR3 regions. TCRdb analysed the multiplex PCR reads with MiXCR anew, one entry per CDR3 protein. The sample has hundreds of thousands of distinct CDR3 sequences; roughly 16% are singletons. This sample's time point: newly diagnosed GD, antithyroid drugs for less than 3 months. With RNA extracted from PBMCs as input, the TCR library was made. These data were likewise used in another study, on T cells in Graves' hyperthyroidism and ophthalmopathy.

This specimen consisted of peripheral blood mononuclear cells (PBMCs), obtained at new diagnosis, from a patient treated with antithyroid drugs. The receptors stem from a woman aged 35-65 years with Graves disease.

This clonotype was counted only a few times. The genes are TRBV5-1 and TRBJ2-2, with D tentatively TRBD2 (6 bases). The CDR3 extends over 14 amino acids. Trimming removed 5 bases from V and 4 bases from J, with 12 bases in between. Germline V gene sequence: CDR1 SGHRS, CDR2 YFSETQ. CDR3 sequence reads: CASRSLASTGELFF. The DNA of the CDR3 is TGCGCCAGCAGATCACTAGCAAGCACCGGGGAGCTGTTTTTT.

The chain combines TRBV2 with TRBJ2-7; D is possibly TRBD1 (7 bases). This CDR3 is built from 15 residues. The germline CDR1 and CDR2 sequences are SNHLY and FYNNEI. The V and J ends lost 6 bases and 3 bases respectively, with 18 bases between them. The CDR3 sequence is CASRTGTGDFYEQYF. The CDR3 coding sequence is TGTGCCAGCAGGACGGGAACAGGGGACTTCTACGAGCAGTACTTC.

This clonotype was counted a few times. The genes are TRBV7-9 and TRBJ1-6; D unclear. The CDR3 has 12 residues. Deletions cut 4 bases from V and 12 bases from J, with 10 bases between. Germline V CDR1 and CDR2: SEHNR, FQNEAQ (reference sequence). The CDR3 is CASSSEIRPLHF. In nucleotides, the CDR3 is TGTGCCAGCAGCTCCGAGATTCGACCCCTCCACTTT. Full variable domain (remainder filled in from reference TRBV7-9 and TRBJ1-6): DTGVSQNPRHKITKRGQNVTFRCDPISEHNRLYWYRQTLGQGPEFLTYFQNEAQLEKSRLLSDRFSAERPKGSFSTLEIQRTEQGDSAMYLCASSSEIRPLHFGNGTRLTVT.

The rearrangement links TRBV6-1 to TRBJ1-2; the match to TRBD1 covers 7 bases. With 5 bases clipped from V and 0 bases from J, the junction kept 9 bases outside the gene matches. Per the germline V gene, CDR1 is MNHNS and CDR2 is SASEGT. This CDR3 region has 16 residues. CDR3 residues: CASSKPYGTANYGYTF. The CDR3 nucleotides are TGTGCCAGCAGTAAGCCATACGGGACAGCTAACTATGGCTACACCTTC.

In this sample, this clonotype turned up many times. The V call is TRBV10-3, the J call TRBJ1-1; no definite D call. Trimming left V 2 bases short and J 1 base short, with 8 bases between. CDR3 size: 14 residues. From germline, CDR1 is ENHRY and CDR2 SYGVKD. The CDR3 nucleotides are TGTGCCATCAGTGAGACCACACCGAACACTGAAGCTTTCTTT. Encoded protein: CAISETTPNTEAFF.

This clonotype was counted many times. V usage is TRBV7-2 and J usage is TRBJ2-3, with no clear D. Germline V gives CDR1 SGHTA, CDR2 FQGNSA. The CDR3 spans 12 residues. The V end lost 3 bases, the J end lost 4 bases, and 5 bases lay between the germline ends. CDR3 in amino acids: CASSFRADTQYF. The CDR3 bases are TGTGCCAGCAGCTTTAGGGCAGATACGCAGTATTTT.

This clonotype appeared many times. For the CDR3, the DNA is TGTGCCACCAGCAGAGGACGGGCAGGGCCTAATCCAACAGATACGCAGTATTTT. It is translated as CATSRGRAGPNPTDTQYF. This rearrangement joins TRBV15 to TRBJ2-3, with D possibly being TRBD1 (5 bases). The germline CDR1 and CDR2 sequences are LNHNV and YYDKDF (reference sequence). This CDR3 is 18 amino acids long. V was cut by 1 base and J by 3 bases, with 20 bases left in between.

This clonotype was seen many times. V gene TRBV28 combines with J gene TRBJ2-5; D gene unclear. The CDR3 runs to 13 residues. Germline V gene data show CDR1 as MDHEN and CDR2 as SYDVKM. The V end was cut by 6 bases, the J end by 7 bases, with 15 bases between. Here the CDR3 reads CASSPHSGGTQYF. CDR3 in DNA: TGTGCCAGCAGCCCCCACTCCGGTGGGACCCAGTACTTC.

This clonotype was detected a few times. The chain combines TRBV10-3 with TRBJ1-4; 8 bases match TRBD1. Germline trimming cut 8 bases from V and 8 bases from J; bases unmatched to any gene: 4. Looked up from germline, CDR1 is ENHRY and CDR2 is SYGVKD. The CDR3 sequence is 12 residues long. In DNA, the CDR3 is TGTGCCATCGGGGACAGGCGGGAAAAACTGTTTTTT. Amino acids: CAIGDRREKLFF.

This clonotype was observed a handful of times. This may stem from a read error, because a much larger clone lies one nucleotide away. This chain links TRBV6-2 or TRBV6-3 with TRBJ1-5, with 10 bases aligning to TRBD1. Germline V lookup: CDR1 MNHEY, CDR2 SVGEGT. The CDR3 sequence is 15 residues long. The CDR3 DNA sequence: TGTGTCAGCAGAGCAGACAGGGGGCGCGTCCAGCCCCAGCATTTT. Amino acids: CVSRADRGRVQPQHF.

Turning to this clonotype: A much larger clone lies one base from this, so it may be a read error. V and J are TRBV15 and TRBJ1-1; D is possibly TRBD1 (5 bases). CDR3 length equals 17 residues. Germline CDR1 and CDR2: LNHNV and YYDKDF (reference sequence). This CDR3 reads CAPSRDLYMAGGTEAFF. In nucleotides, the CDR3 is TGTGCCCCCAGCAGAGATTTATACATGGCCGGGGGCACTGAAGCTTTCTTT.

Ten or more counts support this clonotype. V and J are TRBV6-1 and TRBJ2-7; no reliable D call. V was clipped by 5 bases and J by 0 bases, with 14 bases between them. The CDR3 spans 15 residues. The germline V gene encodes CDR1 MNHNS and CDR2 SASEGT. Here the CDR3 DNA reads TGTGCCAGCAGTAGAACAAGATCGGCCTCCTACGAGCAGTACTTC. It codes for CASSRTRSASYEQYF.

This clonotype occurred a few times. The chain employs TRBV20-1 and TRBJ1-2; D uncertain. Germline lookup yields CDR1 DFQATT and CDR2 SNEGSKA (reference sequence). Trimming stripped 5 bases from V and 0 bases from J, with 7 bases between. The CDR3 spans 12 residues. This chain's CDR3 is CSAGPANYGYTF. The CDR3 bases are TGCAGTGCTGGGCCAGCTAACTATGGCTACACCTTC.

This clonotype was detected many times. The chain uses TRBV2 and TRBJ1-5; TRBD1 matches at 7 bases. The trim removed 6 bases at V and 5 bases at J, leaving 7 bases unmatched. This CDR3 comprises 14 residues. CDR1 and CDR2 (germline): SNHLY, FYNNEI. CDR3 sequence (DNA): TGTGCCAGCAGCGACAGGGTCGGGGATCAGCCCCAGCATTTT. Encoded protein: CASSDRVGDQPQHF.